These T cell receptor beta chains were read from a single sample in a study of OX40 agonist ivuxolimab in advanced cancers. TCRdb's copy holds only in-frame clones and misses some; the assay was immunoSEQ multiplex PCR. The table records approximately 35,000 clones, roughly four fifths of them present only once. The sequenced sample was CD4+ or CD8+ T cells sorted from blood, obtained in a trial of the OX40 agonist ivuxolimab. The origin of the receptors is an adult with an advanced solid tumor such as melanoma, head and neck, liver or kidney cancer. Each CDR3 is given with its conserved first and last residue. D genes are given only for firm matches. Not every row has a clone size; where given, it reads once, few, many or a size class.

abundance: NA
j_gene: TRBJ1-6
d_gene: NA
v_gene: TRBV4-1
CDR3aa: CASSQQTGTNSPLHF
CDR3nt: TGCGCCAGCAGCCAGCAAACAGGGACAAATTCACCCCTCCACTTT

abundance: few
j_gene: TRBJ2-5
d_gene: TRBD2
v_gene: TRBV6-1
CDR3aa: CASRLVAGAETQYF
CDR3nt: TGTGCCAGCAGGCTTGTAGCGGGGGCGGAGACCCAGTACTTC

abundance: NA
j_gene: TRBJ1-1
d_gene: TRBD1
v_gene: TRBV10-1
CDR3aa: CASSEYRDRGTEAFF
CDR3nt: TGCGCCAGCAGTGAGTATCGGGACAGGGGAACTGAAGCTTTCTTT

abundance: few
j_gene: TRBJ1-2
d_gene: TRBD1
v_gene: TRBV7-9
CDR3aa: CASRSPRGPEGYGYTF
CDR3nt: TGTGCCAGCAGGTCCCCGAGGGGGCCTGAGGGCTATGGCTACACCTTC

abundance: NA
j_gene: TRBJ2-3
d_gene: NA
v_gene: TRBV27
CDR3aa: CASSLMGNTDTQYF
CDR3nt: TGTGCCAGCAGTTTAATGGGGAACACAGATACGCAGTATTTT

abundance: NA
j_gene: TRBJ1-1
d_gene: TRBD1
v_gene: TRBV2
CDR3aa: CASTGENTEAFF
CDR3nt: TGTGCCAGTACAGGGGAGAACACTGAAGCTTTCTTT

abundance: NA
j_gene: TRBJ1-3
d_gene: NA
v_gene: TRBV27
CDR3aa: CASSPQNSGNTIYF
CDR3nt: TGTGCCAGCAGTCCACAGAACTCTGGAAACACCATATATTTT

abundance: NA
j_gene: TRBJ2-5
d_gene: NA
v_gene: TRBV5-1
CDR3aa: CASKRANRETQYF
CDR3nt: TGCGCCAGCAAGCGGGCCAATAGGGAGACCCAGTACTTC

abundance: NA
j_gene: TRBJ2-5
d_gene: TRBD2
v_gene: TRBV9
CDR3aa: CASSVLAGGPGETQYF
CDR3nt: TGTGCCAGCAGCGTACTAGCGGGGGGGCCTGGAGAGACCCAGTACTTC

abundance: NA
j_gene: TRBJ1-1
d_gene: NA
v_gene: TRBV6-5
CDR3aa: CASSYKKPLLGTEAFF
CDR3nt: TGTGCCAGCAGTTACAAAAAACCGCTCCTGGGCACTGAAGCTTTCTTT

abundance: NA
j_gene: TRBJ1-1
d_gene: NA
v_gene: TRBV7-2
CDR3aa: CASTFHSPGKGTEAFF
CDR3nt: TGTGCCAGCACCTTTCATTCGCCGGGGAAAGGCACTGAAGCTTTCTTT

abundance: NA
j_gene: TRBJ1-5
d_gene: TRBD1
v_gene: TRBV10-2
CDR3aa: CASSETGVNQPQHF
CDR3nt: TGCGCCAGCAGTGAGACAGGGGTAAATCAGCCCCAGCATTTT

abundance: NA
j_gene: TRBJ2-3
d_gene: NA
v_gene: TRBV5-4
CDR3aa: CASSLETDTQYF
CDR3nt: TGTGCCAGCAGCTTAGAGACGGATACGCAGTATTTT

abundance: NA
j_gene: TRBJ1-1
d_gene: NA
v_gene: TRBV6-9
CDR3aa: CASSYFPVDTEAFF
CDR3nt: TGTGCCAGCAGTTACTTTCCCGTGGACACTGAAGCTTTCTTT

abundance: NA
j_gene: TRBJ1-2
d_gene: NA
v_gene: TRBV18
CDR3aa: CASSPGVGYGYTF
CDR3nt: TGTGCCAGCTCCCCAGGGGTTGGCTATGGCTACACCTTC

abundance: NA
j_gene: TRBJ1-1
d_gene: NA
v_gene: TRBV2
CDR3aa: CASRRTVENTEAFF
CDR3nt: TGTGCCAGCAGAAGGACAGTCGAGAACACTGAAGCTTTCTTT

abundance: NA
j_gene: TRBJ2-2
d_gene: NA
v_gene: TRBV10-3
CDR3aa: CAITEQGQVAGELFF
CDR3nt: TGTGCCATCACCGAGCAGGGGCAGGTCGCCGGGGAGCTGTTTTTT

abundance: once
j_gene: TRBJ1-1
d_gene: TRBD1
v_gene: TRBV27
CDR3aa: CASSLNRGANTEAFF
CDR3nt: TGTGCCAGCAGTTTAAACAGGGGGGCGAACACTGAAGCTTTCTTT

abundance: once
j_gene: TRBJ1-2
d_gene: NA
v_gene: TRBV21-1
CDR3aa: CASSKMRTVWLGTF
CDR3nt: TGTGCCAGCAGCAAGATGAGGACAGTATGGCTAGGCACCTTC

abundance: NA
j_gene: TRBJ1-4
d_gene: NA
v_gene: TRBV30
CDR3aa: CAWSPRQGWSEKLFF
CDR3nt: TGTGCCTGGAGCCCTCGGCAGGGCTGGTCTGAAAAACTGTTTTTT

abundance: few
j_gene: TRBJ2-2
d_gene: NA
v_gene: TRBV7-2
CDR3aa: CASSLRNVGELFF
CDR3nt: TGTGCCAGCAGCTTAAGGAATGTCGGGGAGCTGTTTTTT

abundance: NA
j_gene: TRBJ2-1
d_gene: TRBD2
v_gene: TRBV5-4
CDR3aa: CASSLSGGGNEQFF
CDR3nt: TGTGCCAGCAGCTTGAGCGGGGGCGGCAATGAGCAGTTCTTC

abundance: NA
j_gene: TRBJ2-5
d_gene: NA
v_gene: TRBV5-6
CDR3aa: CASSLNQETQYF
CDR3nt: TGTGCCAGCAGCTTAAATCAAGAGACCCAGTACTTC

abundance: NA
j_gene: TRBJ1-2
d_gene: NA
v_gene: TRBV10-3
CDR3aa: CAISESPGYAYGYTF
CDR3nt: TGTGCCATCAGTGAGTCGCCAGGGTATGCCTATGGCTACACCTTC

abundance: many
j_gene: TRBJ2-3
d_gene: NA
v_gene: TRBV6-6
CDR3aa: CASSYYTDTQYF
CDR3nt: TGTGCCAGCAGCTATTACACAGATACGCAGTATTTT

abundance: NA
j_gene: TRBJ2-5
d_gene: NA
v_gene: TRBV7-3
CDR3aa: CASSLGGATQETQYF
CDR3nt: TGTGCCAGCAGCTTAGGGGGGGCGACCCAAGAGACCCAGTACTTC

abundance: NA
j_gene: TRBJ1-1
d_gene: TRBD1
v_gene: TRBV7-3
CDR3aa: CASSLIGTGRSTEAFF
CDR3nt: TGTGCCAGCAGCTTAATAGGGACAGGGAGGAGCACTGAAGCTTTCTTT

abundance: few
j_gene: TRBJ1-6
d_gene: NA
v_gene: TRBV2
CDR3aa: CASRGDGYSPLHF
CDR3nt: TGTGCCAGCAGGGGGGACGGCTATTCACCCCTCCACTTT

abundance: NA
j_gene: TRBJ1-2
d_gene: NA
v_gene: TRBV2
CDR3aa: CASSSDRDYGYTF
CDR3nt: TGTGCCAGCAGTTCGGACCGAGACTATGGCTACACCTTC

abundance: NA
j_gene: TRBJ2-7
d_gene: NA
v_gene: TRBV6-5
CDR3aa: CASSLTGTYEQYF
CDR3nt: TGTGCCAGCAGTTTAACAGGGACCTACGAGCAGTACTTC

abundance: NA
j_gene: TRBJ1-2
d_gene: NA
v_gene: TRBV2
CDR3aa: CASSKDGRLNYGYTF
CDR3nt: TGTGCCAGCAGTAAGGATGGACGGTTAAACTATGGCTACACCTTC

abundance: NA
j_gene: TRBJ1-1
d_gene: NA
v_gene: TRBV2
CDR3aa: CASSEALRVEAFF
CDR3nt: TGTGCCAGCAGTGAAGCGCTGAGAGTTGAAGCCTTCTTT

abundance: NA
j_gene: TRBJ2-7
d_gene: NA
v_gene: TRBV4-1
CDR3aa: CASSQTEIYEQYF
CDR3nt: TGCGCCAGCAGCCAAACCGAGATTTACGAGCAGTACTTC

abundance: NA
j_gene: TRBJ1-1
d_gene: NA
v_gene: TRBV5-4
CDR3aa: CASSLPGTPGGAFF
CDR3nt: TGTGCCAGCAGCTTGCCCGGGACCCCTGGTGGAGCTTTCTTT

abundance: few
j_gene: TRBJ2-3
d_gene: NA
v_gene: TRBV27
CDR3aa: CASSFGGSPDTQYF
CDR3nt: TGTGCCAGCAGTTTTGGGGGGAGCCCAGATACGCAGTATTTT

abundance: large
j_gene: TRBJ1-6
d_gene: NA
v_gene: TRBV10-1
CDR3aa: CASSQDRNSPLHF
CDR3nt: TGCGCCAGCAGCCAGGACAGAAATTCACCCCTCCACTTT

abundance: NA
j_gene: TRBJ1-3
d_gene: NA
v_gene: TRBV7-6
CDR3aa: CASSLRPQSTGNTIYF
CDR3nt: TGTGCCAGCAGCCTCCGACCCCAGTCCACTGGAAACACCATATATTTT

abundance: NA
j_gene: TRBJ1-3
d_gene: NA
v_gene: TRBV2
CDR3aa: CASSEAMGNTIYF
CDR3nt: TGTGCCAGCAGTGAAGCCATGGGAAACACCATATATTTT

abundance: NA
j_gene: TRBJ1-3
d_gene: NA
v_gene: TRBV5-4
CDR3aa: CASSLDPDIGNTIYF
CDR3nt: TGTGCCAGCAGCTTAGATCCCGACATCGGAAACACCATATATTTT

abundance: NA
j_gene: TRBJ1-6
d_gene: NA
v_gene: TRBV6-6
CDR3aa: CASSRGDPYNSPLHF
CDR3nt: TGTGCCAGCAGTCGGGGGGACCCATATAATTCACCCCTCCACTTT

abundance: NA
j_gene: TRBJ1-2
d_gene: NA
v_gene: TRBV6-1
CDR3aa: CASSEGRVGGYTF
CDR3nt: TGTGCCAGCAGTGAAGGCAGGGTGGGAGGCTACACCTTC